A selection of T cell receptor beta chains follows, all from one sample in a study of T cells after yellow fever vaccination. TCRdb re-analysed the 5' RACE reads in MiXCR, keeping a single row per CDR3 protein. The sample shows around 260,000 distinct CDR3 sequences, roughly 5% of them seen only once. Specimen: CD4+ T cells sorted from PBMCs, collected on the day of the yellow fever booster vaccination. The origin of the receptors is a man in his late teens or twenties who received the YFV17D yellow fever vaccine. Each CDR3 is given with its conserved first and last residue. D genes are given only for firm matches. The size entry is marked missing in some rows and otherwise reads once, few, many or a size class.

clone_size: many
d_call: TRBD1
v_call: TRBV7-2
j_call: TRBJ1-6
cdr3_aa: CASSLNGQGANSPLHF
cdr3_nt: TGTGCCAGCAGCTTAAATGGACAGGGGGCTAATTCACCCCTCCACTTT

clone_size: NA
d_call: NA
v_call: TRBV12-3/TRBV12-4
j_call: TRBJ1-4
cdr3_aa: CASSETSTNEKLFF
cdr3_nt: TGTGCCAGCAGCGAGACATCAACTAATGAAAAACTGTTTTTT

clone_size: NA
d_call: NA
v_call: TRBV20-1
j_call: TRBJ2-2
cdr3_aa: CSARAWRHNTGELFF
cdr3_nt: TGCAGTGCTAGAGCGTGGAGACACAACACCGGGGAGCTGTTTTTT

clone_size: many
d_call: NA
v_call: TRBV18
j_call: TRBJ2-3
cdr3_aa: CASSPPARGTDTQYF
cdr3_nt: TGTGCCAGCTCACCACCGGCCAGGGGTACAGATACGCAGTATTTT

clone_size: NA
d_call: TRBD2
v_call: TRBV18
j_call: TRBJ2-1
cdr3_aa: CARSPPRGGSEQFF
cdr3_nt: TGTGCCAGGTCACCACCGAGGGGAGGGAGTGAGCAGTTCTTC

clone_size: NA
d_call: NA
v_call: TRBV20-1
j_call: TRBJ2-3
cdr3_aa: CSAPIPGTDTQYF
cdr3_nt: TGCAGTGCCCCAATCCCGGGTACAGATACGCAGTATTTT

clone_size: NA
d_call: NA
v_call: TRBV5-1
j_call: TRBJ1-5
cdr3_aa: CASSLNSGDQPQHF
cdr3_nt: TGCGCCAGCAGCTTGAACTCCGGGGATCAGCCCCAGCATTTT

clone_size: few
d_call: NA
v_call: TRBV12-3/TRBV12-4
j_call: TRBJ1-4
cdr3_aa: CASTSRGATNEKLFF
cdr3_nt: TGTGCCAGCACCTCGCGAGGAGCAACTAATGAAAAACTGTTTTTT

clone_size: few
d_call: TRBD1
v_call: TRBV4-2
j_call: TRBJ2-1
cdr3_aa: CASSQEGPGGANYEQFF
cdr3_nt: TGTGCCAGCAGCCAAGAGGGCCCAGGGGGCGCCAACTATGAGCAGTTCTTC

clone_size: many
d_call: TRBD1
v_call: TRBV9
j_call: TRBJ2-2
cdr3_aa: CASSPRGQANTGELFF
cdr3_nt: TGTGCCAGCAGCCCCAGAGGACAGGCGAACACCGGGGAGCTGTTTTTT

clone_size: many
d_call: NA
v_call: TRBV7-7
j_call: TRBJ2-3
cdr3_aa: CASSPHGGSDTQYF
cdr3_nt: TGTGCCAGCAGCCCACACGGAGGTTCGGATACGCAGTATTTT

clone_size: NA
d_call: TRBD1
v_call: TRBV4-3
j_call: TRBJ2-7
cdr3_aa: CASSQGVQGYYEQYF
cdr3_nt: TGCGCCAGCAGCCAGGGGGTACAGGGGTACTACGAGCAGTACTTC

clone_size: few
d_call: TRBD1
v_call: TRBV11-2
j_call: TRBJ1-2
cdr3_aa: CASSQSIPRDRQYGYTF
cdr3_nt: TGTGCCAGCAGCCAATCGATACCCCGGGACAGGCAATATGGCTACACCTTC

clone_size: many
d_call: TRBD1
v_call: TRBV29-1
j_call: TRBJ2-7
cdr3_aa: CSVVSVGTGAYEQYF
cdr3_nt: TGCAGCGTTGTCTCAGTGGGGACAGGCGCCTACGAGCAGTACTTC

clone_size: few
d_call: TRBD1
v_call: TRBV7-2
j_call: TRBJ2-5
cdr3_aa: CASRYRGQETQYF
cdr3_nt: TGTGCCAGCAGATACAGGGGGCAAGAGACCCAGTACTTC

clone_size: many
d_call: NA
v_call: TRBV5-6
j_call: TRBJ2-7
cdr3_aa: CASSLWGAIYEQYF
cdr3_nt: TGTGCCAGCAGCTTGTGGGGGGCCATCTACGAGCAGTACTTC

clone_size: few
d_call: NA
v_call: TRBV4-1
j_call: TRBJ2-5
cdr3_aa: CASSQGGGGMLMETQYF
cdr3_nt: TGCGCCAGCAGCCAAGGGGGAGGCGGAATGCTAATGGAGACCCAGTACTTC

clone_size: many
d_call: NA
v_call: TRBV12-3/TRBV12-4
j_call: TRBJ1-1
cdr3_aa: CASSPGGKLNTEAFF
cdr3_nt: TGTGCCAGCTCCCCCGGTGGGAAACTGAACACTGAAGCTTTCTTT

clone_size: many
d_call: NA
v_call: TRBV7-9
j_call: TRBJ1-1
cdr3_aa: CASSGTEAFF
cdr3_nt: TGTGCCAGCAGCGGTACTGAAGCTTTCTTT

clone_size: many
d_call: NA
v_call: TRBV12-3/TRBV12-4
j_call: TRBJ1-1
cdr3_aa: CASQGRLNTEAFF
cdr3_nt: TGTGCCAGCCAAGGACGCCTGAACACTGAAGCTTTCTTT

clone_size: many
d_call: NA
v_call: TRBV7-8
j_call: TRBJ1-2
cdr3_aa: CASSLQRVANYGYTF
cdr3_nt: TGTGCCAGCAGCTTACAGCGAGTAGCTAACTATGGCTACACCTTC

clone_size: few
d_call: NA
v_call: TRBV10-3
j_call: TRBJ2-5
cdr3_aa: CAIRASDQETQYF
cdr3_nt: TGTGCCATCAGGGCTAGCGACCAAGAGACCCAGTACTTC

clone_size: many
d_call: NA
v_call: TRBV5-1
j_call: TRBJ2-7
cdr3_aa: CASSVTGDLSYEQYF
cdr3_nt: TGCGCCAGCAGCGTCACAGGCGACCTATCCTACGAGCAGTACTTC

clone_size: few
d_call: NA
v_call: TRBV2
j_call: TRBJ2-1
cdr3_aa: CASSQNGGGEEQFF
cdr3_nt: TGTGCCAGCAGTCAGAACGGAGGGGGGGAAGAGCAGTTCTTC

clone_size: NA
d_call: TRBD1
v_call: TRBV7-9
j_call: TRBJ1-2
cdr3_aa: CASSFGQGGVGYTF
cdr3_nt: TGTGCCAGCAGCTTCGGACAGGGCGGCGTTGGCTACACCTTC

clone_size: once
d_call: NA
v_call: TRBV12-3/TRBV12-4
j_call: TRBJ1-3
cdr3_aa: CASSPEGFSGNTMYF
cdr3_nt: TGTGCCAGCAGCCCGGAGGGTTTCTCTGGAAACACCATGTATTTT

clone_size: NA
d_call: NA
v_call: TRBV7-2
j_call: TRBJ1-1
cdr3_aa: CASSSTIVYTEAFF
cdr3_nt: TGTGCCAGCAGCTCCACCATAGTATACACTGAAGCTTTCTTT

clone_size: NA
d_call: NA
v_call: TRBV4-2
j_call: TRBJ1-2
cdr3_aa: CASSQVRQLNYGYTF
cdr3_nt: TGTGCCAGCAGCCAAGTCAGGCAGTTGAATTATGGCTACACCTTC

clone_size: few
d_call: TRBD1
v_call: TRBV6-6
j_call: TRBJ2-7
cdr3_aa: CASSYPGQGVYEQYF
cdr3_nt: TGTGCCAGCAGTTACCCGGGACAGGGCGTTTACGAGCAGTACTTC

clone_size: many
d_call: NA
v_call: TRBV5-5
j_call: TRBJ2-5
cdr3_aa: CASRSSGQNQETQYF
cdr3_nt: TGTGCCAGCAGAAGTAGCGGACAGAACCAAGAGACCCAGTACTTC

clone_size: few
d_call: NA
v_call: TRBV20-1
j_call: TRBJ1-1
cdr3_aa: CSASRMNTEAFF
cdr3_nt: TGCAGTGCTAGTAGAATGAACACTGAAGCTTTCTTT

clone_size: few
d_call: TRBD1
v_call: TRBV2
j_call: TRBJ2-5
cdr3_aa: CASSERVAGGAQETQYF
cdr3_nt: TGTGCCAGCAGTGAGAGAGTAGCAGGGGGAGCCCAGGAGACCCAGTACTTC

clone_size: many
d_call: NA
v_call: TRBV7-2
j_call: TRBJ1-1
cdr3_aa: CASSFALIHDTEAFF
cdr3_nt: TGTGCCAGCAGCTTCGCCCTGATTCATGACACTGAAGCTTTCTTT

clone_size: NA
d_call: NA
v_call: TRBV7-6
j_call: TRBJ2-5
cdr3_aa: CASIRGPGETQYF
cdr3_nt: TGTGCCAGCATCCGGGGGCCGGGTGAGACCCAGTACTTC

clone_size: few
d_call: NA
v_call: TRBV3-1
j_call: TRBJ2-1
cdr3_aa: CASQLLGASNEQFF
cdr3_nt: TGTGCCAGCCAGCTTTTGGGCGCGAGTAATGAGCAGTTCTTC

clone_size: NA
d_call: NA
v_call: TRBV5-1
j_call: TRBJ2-2
cdr3_aa: CASSSGISITGELFF
cdr3_nt: TGCGCCAGCAGCTCGGGGATTTCGATCACCGGGGAGCTGTTTTTT

clone_size: NA
d_call: NA
v_call: TRBV7-8
j_call: TRBJ2-5
cdr3_aa: CASSLLAGVGETQYF
cdr3_nt: TGTGCCAGCAGCTTACTGGCCGGGGTCGGTGAGACCCAGTACTTC

clone_size: few
d_call: NA
v_call: TRBV28
j_call: TRBJ2-3
cdr3_aa: CASSLARSTDTQYF
cdr3_nt: TGTGCCAGCAGTTTAGCCAGATCCACAGATACGCAGTATTTT

clone_size: many
d_call: NA
v_call: TRBV18
j_call: TRBJ1-1
cdr3_aa: CASSQGANTEAFF
cdr3_nt: TGCGCCAGCAGCCAAGGGGCGAACACTGAAGCTTTCTTT

clone_size: few
d_call: NA
v_call: TRBV7-9
j_call: TRBJ1-5
cdr3_aa: CASSQAGTVEPQHF
cdr3_nt: TGTGCCAGCAGCCAAGCAGGGACGGTGGAGCCCCAGCATTTT

clone_size: NA
d_call: NA
v_call: TRBV21-1
j_call: TRBJ1-4
cdr3_aa: CASSKDGGLHNEKLFF
cdr3_nt: TGTGCCAGCAGCAAGGACGGCGGGCTACATAATGAAAAACTGTTTTTT

clone_size: many
d_call: NA
v_call: TRBV5-5
j_call: TRBJ1-1
cdr3_aa: CASSPLPDRNTEAFF
cdr3_nt: TGTGCCAGCAGCCCACTCCCAGACAGGAACACTGAAGCTTTCTTT

clone_size: few
d_call: TRBD1
v_call: TRBV7-2
j_call: TRBJ1-5
cdr3_aa: CASSPGTVLGQPQHF
cdr3_nt: TGTGCCAGCAGCCCCGGGACAGTCTTGGGCCAGCCCCAGCATTTT

clone_size: NA
d_call: NA
v_call: TRBV6-5
j_call: TRBJ1-1
cdr3_aa: CASTGALNTEAFF
cdr3_nt: TGTGCCTCCACGGGGGCCCTGAACACTGAAGCTTTCTTT

clone_size: few
d_call: NA
v_call: TRBV4-3
j_call: TRBJ1-4
cdr3_aa: CASSQVGHGGKNEKLFF
cdr3_nt: TGCGCCAGCAGCCAAGTCGGTCACGGAGGGAAAAATGAAAAACTGTTTTTT

clone_size: NA
d_call: NA
v_call: TRBV4-1
j_call: TRBJ1-3
cdr3_aa: CASSQDAGNTIYF
cdr3_nt: TGCGCCAGCAGCCAAGATGCCGGAAACACCATATATTTT

clone_size: few
d_call: NA
v_call: TRBV20-1
j_call: TRBJ1-2
cdr3_aa: CSARDQGGTDGYTF
cdr3_nt: TGCAGTGCTAGAGATCAGGGAGGAACTGATGGCTACACCTTC

clone_size: few
d_call: TRBD1
v_call: TRBV5-6
j_call: TRBJ1-5
cdr3_aa: CASSSPNRGIGQPQHF
cdr3_nt: TGTGCCAGCAGCTCCCCAAACAGGGGAATTGGTCAGCCCCAGCATTTT

clone_size: few
d_call: TRBD2
v_call: TRBV10-3
j_call: TRBJ2-2
cdr3_aa: CAISPGGGLDTGELFF
cdr3_nt: TGTGCCATCAGCCCCGGCGGGGGTTTGGACACCGGGGAGCTGTTTTTT

clone_size: NA
d_call: NA
v_call: TRBV6-4
j_call: TRBJ2-3
cdr3_aa: CASSDSYSPYTDTQYF
cdr3_nt: TGTGCCAGCAGTGACTCGTACTCCCCGTACACAGATACGCAGTATTTT

clone_size: few
d_call: TRBD1
v_call: TRBV2
j_call: TRBJ2-5
cdr3_aa: CASRDQGARETQYF
cdr3_nt: TGTGCCAGCAGGGACCAGGGGGCGCGGGAGACCCAGTACTTC

clone_size: many
d_call: NA
v_call: TRBV4-2
j_call: TRBJ2-2
cdr3_aa: CASSQDIPNTGELFF
cdr3_nt: TGTGCCAGCAGCCAAGATATCCCGAACACCGGGGAGCTGTTTTTT

clone_size: many
d_call: TRBD2
v_call: TRBV7-7
j_call: TRBJ2-1
cdr3_aa: CASSPISLAGVTGEQFF
cdr3_nt: TGTGCCAGCAGCCCCATTTCCCTAGCGGGGGTGACGGGTGAGCAGTTCTTC

clone_size: NA
d_call: TRBD1
v_call: TRBV6-5
j_call: TRBJ1-4
cdr3_aa: CASSYLGTGVEKLFF
cdr3_nt: TGTGCCAGCAGTTACCTAGGGACAGGGGTTGAAAAACTGTTTTTT

clone_size: few
d_call: TRBD1
v_call: TRBV24-1
j_call: TRBJ1-2
cdr3_aa: CATSPGDRDYGYTF
cdr3_nt: TGTGCCACCAGCCCTGGGGACAGGGACTATGGCTACACCTTC

clone_size: many
d_call: NA
v_call: TRBV5-1
j_call: TRBJ2-2
cdr3_aa: CASRGSSPGTGELFF
cdr3_nt: TGCGCCAGCAGGGGGTCTAGCCCGGGCACCGGGGAGCTGTTTTTT

clone_size: NA
d_call: NA
v_call: TRBV6-5
j_call: TRBJ1-6
cdr3_aa: CASSYSMNRAGSPLHF
cdr3_nt: TGTGCCAGCAGTTACTCGATGAACAGGGCAGGGTCACCCCTCCACTTT

clone_size: many
d_call: NA
v_call: TRBV5-1
j_call: TRBJ1-1
cdr3_aa: CASSSAGHTNTEAFF
cdr3_nt: TGCGCCAGCAGTTCCGCGGGACATACCAACACTGAAGCTTTCTTT

clone_size: many
d_call: TRBD2
v_call: TRBV4-3
j_call: TRBJ2-5
cdr3_aa: CASSQGTLAVQETQYF
cdr3_nt: TGCGCCAGCAGCCAAGGGACACTAGCGGTCCAAGAGACCCAGTACTTC

clone_size: NA
d_call: NA
v_call: TRBV10-2
j_call: TRBJ1-5
cdr3_aa: CASSEIDGPQHF
cdr3_nt: TGCGCCAGCAGTGAGATCGACGGGCCCCAGCATTTT